This TCR beta chain was retrieved from a study of blood T cell repertoires in COVID-19. Study background: Whether acute or convalescent, the COVID-19 samples came from the United States, Italy and Spain. PBMCs, B-cell-depleted T cells, or T cells provided the cDNA or gDNA that made up the material.

This CDR3 contains 11 residues. The germline V gene has CDR1 SQVTM and CDR2 ANQGSEA. V lost 8 bases and J 14 bases, leaving 21 bases between the germline ends. Per the study methods: Counts of nucleated cells, estimated from reference gene primer amplification, were obtained. TCRdb's table, derived via immunoSEQ multiplex PCR, lists solely in-frame clones and lacks some. V, J and clone size were drawn from that table, and D and trimming were deduced from the DNA. The sample lists 150,000 to 200,000 clones; around 85% were seen once. The specimen was peripheral blood. The receptor comes from a man between 60 and 75 years old with acute or convalescent COVID-19. This chain uses TRBV29-1 with TRBJ1-2; tentatively, D is TRBD1 (6 bases). CDR3 bases: TGCAGCACATACCGGGACAACGCGGAAACCTTC. It is translated as CSTYRDNAETF.